This T cell receptor (beta chain) derives from a study of blood T cells in healthy people across ages. Study-wide results and caveats: Those diversity estimates obtained from one million T cells were thought to be underestimates.

In regard to this clonotype: Its target is not known.

Germline trimming cut 0 bases from V and 7 bases from J; bases unmatched to any gene: 10. Germline V gene sequence: CDR1 SGHDN, CDR2 FVKESK. The CDR3 has 17 amino acids. The extraction recovered at least 5.5 micrograms of total RNA per sample. A second PCR, run for about 6 to 11 cycles, used a sample-barcoded 5' primer plus a J-beta primer mix. In TCRdb, the 5' RACE reads were re-called with MiXCR into one record per CDR3 protein. The sample yields roughly 720,000 distinct CDR3 sequences, about 53% seen once. This TCR was sampled from an elderly man in good health. What was sequenced was blood. This chain joins TRBV14 and TRBJ2-1, with 9 bases that match TRBD2. The CDR3 DNA reads as TGTGCCAGCAGCCAAGATGCTCTAGCGGGACTTCGGAATGAGCAGTTCTTC. The encoded protein is CASSQDALAGLRNEQFF.